This is a list of T cell receptor beta chains from one sample in a study of blood T cell repertoires in COVID-19. Libraries were prepared by immunoSEQ multiplex PCR; TCRdb keeps only in-frame clonotypes and omits some of them. In the table there are 120,000 or so clones, 88% of which are singletons. Sequencing was performed on peripheral blood. The receptors shown here come from a woman in her forties or fifties with active or convalescent COVID-19. Both conserved end residues are part of each CDR3. D genes are given only for firm matches. The size entry is marked missing in some rows and otherwise reads once, few, many or a size class.

TRBD1	-	TRBJ2-7	TRBV9	CASSVDDGRGLVF	TGTGCCAGCAGCGTAGACGATGGCAGGGGGCTTGTCTTC
-	-	TRBJ2-1	TRBV25-1	CASSEPGLNEQFF	TGTGCCAGCAGTGAACCGGGGTTAAATGAGCAGTTCTTC
-	few	TRBJ2-7	TRBV5-1	CASSPATGYEQYF	TGCGCCAGCAGCCCAGCCACGGGGTACGAGCAGTACTTC
-	-	TRBJ2-1	TRBV10-3	CAISEHASFNEQFF	TGTGCCATCAGTGAACATGCTAGCTTCAATGAGCAGTTCTTC
TRBD1	-	TRBJ1-2	TRBV19	CASSILQGAKGYGYTF	TGTGCCAGTAGTATCCTACAGGGGGCTAAGGGCTATGGCTACACCTTC
TRBD1	-	TRBJ2-2	TRBV27	CASRTGGRSTGELFF	TGTGCCAGCAGAACAGGGGGCCGTAGCACCGGGGAGCTGTTTTTT
-	-	TRBJ2-7	TRBV5-6	CASSPGRAGSYEQYF	TGTGCCAGCAGCCCCGGTCGCGCGGGGTCCTACGAGCAGTACTTC
TRBD1	-	TRBJ2-7	TRBV9	CASSVAVQGMNEQYF	TGTGCCAGCAGCGTAGCTGTACAGGGGATGAACGAGCAGTACTTC
TRBD1	-	TRBJ1-2	TRBV6-5	CASRRSGQGVYGYTF	TGTGCCAGCAGGCGTTCGGGACAGGGGGTCTATGGCTACACCTTC
-	-	TRBJ1-5	TRBV21-1	CASSKRGRGNQPQHF	TGTGCCAGCAGCAAAAGGGGCAGGGGCAATCAGCCCCAGCATTTT
-	few	TRBJ1-4	TRBV4-1	CASSQDRSRVNEKLFF	TGCGCCAGCAGCCAAGACCGTTCCAGGGTTAATGAAAAACTGTTTTTT
-	-	TRBJ1-1	TRBV28	CASSRQTNTEAFF	TGTGCCAGCAGCCGACAGACGAACACTGAAGCTTTCTTT
-	-	TRBJ2-5	TRBV9	CASNRDQETQYF	TGTGCCAGCAACAGGGATCAAGAGACCCAGTACTTC
-	-	TRBJ1-1	TRBV2	CASCESGSRDKTFF	TGTGCCAGCTGCGAGAGTGGTTCCCGGGACAAAACTTTCTTT
-	-	TRBJ2-3	TRBV7-6	CASSLAAAGTDTQYF	TGTGCCAGCAGCTTAGCGGCAGCGGGCACAGATACGCAGTATTTT
TRBD2	-	TRBJ2-1	TRBV6-2/TRBV6-3	CASSWSSGTNEQFF	TGTGCCAGCAGTTGGTCTAGCGGGACCAATGAGCAGTTCTTC
TRBD1	-	TRBJ1-5	TRBV2	CASSGTGGYGNQPQHF	TGTGCCAGCAGTGGGACAGGGGGCTATGGGAATCAGCCCCAGCATTTT
TRBD2	-	TRBJ2-2	TRBV11-2	CASSMGLAGAGGELFF	TGTGCCAGCAGCATGGGACTAGCGGGAGCCGGCGGGGAGCTGTTTTTT
TRBD2	-	TRBJ2-1	TRBV4-1	CASSQEGLEPFF	TGCGCCAGCAGCCAAGAGGGACTAGAGCCGTTCTTC
-	few	TRBJ2-5	TRBV10-3	CAIGGAETQYF	TGTGCCATAGGGGGGGCCGAGACCCAGTACTTC
-	-	TRBJ2-7	TRBV29-1	CSGGEVDEQYF	TGCAGCGGGGGGGAGGTTGACGAGCAGTACTTC
TRBD1	-	TRBJ1-5	TRBV30	CAWRGQGKGNQPQHF	TGTGCCTGGAGGGGACAGGGGAAGGGTAATCAGCCCCAGCATTTT
-	-	TRBJ2-2	TRBV28	CASSTPTGELFF	TGTGCCAGCAGCACCCCGACAGGGGAGCTGTTTTTT
-	-	TRBJ2-2	TRBV9	CASSPETNTGELFF	TGTGCCAGCAGTCCGGAGACGAACACCGGGGAGCTGTTTTTT
-	once	TRBJ2-1	TRBV11-2	CASSPSGLRSPTYNEQFF	TGTGCCAGCAGCCCCTCGGGTTTGCGGAGTCCGACCTACAATGAGCAGTTCTTC
-	-	TRBJ1-1	TRBV27	CASSEQGGTEAFF	TGTGCCAGCAGTGAACAGGGAGGGACTGAAGCTTTCTTT
-	-	TRBJ2-7	TRBV7-2	CASSVTDYEQYF	TGTGCCAGCAGCGTGACAGATTACGAGCAGTACTTC
TRBD2	-	TRBJ2-7	TRBV3-1/TRBV3-2	CASSLPGGDYEQYF	TGTGCCAGCAGCCTCCCCGGGGGGGATTACGAGCAGTACTTC
-	-	TRBJ1-6	TRBV7-9	CASSRSLSSYNSPLHF	TGTGCCAGCAGCCGTTCCCTGAGCTCCTATAATTCACCCCTCCACTTT
TRBD2	-	TRBJ2-1	TRBV4-3	CASSQASGSSYNEQFF	TGCGCCAGCAGCCAGGCTAGCGGGAGCTCCTACAATGAGCAGTTCTTC
-	-	TRBJ1-5	TRBV11-2	CASSLGPPSGNQPQHF	TGTGCCAGCAGCTTGGGGCCTCCATCGGGTAATCAGCCCCAGCATTTT
-	-	TRBJ2-5	TRBV5-1	CASSSLGAQETQYF	TGCGCCAGCAGCTCTCTAGGCGCGCAAGAGACCCAGTACTTC
-	-	TRBJ1-4	TRBV20-1	CSAIFNEKLFF	TGCAGTGCTATCTTTAATGAAAAACTGTTTTTT
-	-	TRBJ1-2	TRBV28	CASSLWGQGGYTF	TGTGCCAGCAGTTTGTGGGGGCAGGGTGGCTACACCTTC
-	once	TRBJ2-3	TRBV7-2	CASSLDSDTQYF	TGTGCCAGCAGCTTAGATTCGGATACGCAGTATTTT
TRBD1	-	TRBJ1-2	TRBV14	CASSPVGTGYYGYTF	TGTGCCAGCAGCCCCGTAGGGACAGGCTACTATGGCTACACCTTC
-	-	TRBJ2-5	TRBV18	CASSPEETQYF	TGTGCCAGCTCACCAGAGGAGACCCAGTACTTC
-	-	TRBJ2-5	TRBV19	CASGFQGGETQYF	TGTGCCAGTGGATTCCAGGGCGGAGAGACCCAGTACTTC
-	-	TRBJ2-7	TRBV7-6	CASSPRPAGNRNEQYF	TGTGCCAGCAGCCCTAGACCGGCAGGGAATAGGAACGAGCAGTACTTC
-	few	TRBJ2-1	TRBV4-1	CASSQFHRRADNEQFF	TGCGCCAGCAGCCAATTCCATAGGAGGGCGGACAATGAGCAGTTCTTC
-	-	TRBJ2-5	TRBV13	CASSGLLSPETQYF	TGTGCCAGCAGCGGACTGTTATCGCCAGAGACCCAGTACTTC